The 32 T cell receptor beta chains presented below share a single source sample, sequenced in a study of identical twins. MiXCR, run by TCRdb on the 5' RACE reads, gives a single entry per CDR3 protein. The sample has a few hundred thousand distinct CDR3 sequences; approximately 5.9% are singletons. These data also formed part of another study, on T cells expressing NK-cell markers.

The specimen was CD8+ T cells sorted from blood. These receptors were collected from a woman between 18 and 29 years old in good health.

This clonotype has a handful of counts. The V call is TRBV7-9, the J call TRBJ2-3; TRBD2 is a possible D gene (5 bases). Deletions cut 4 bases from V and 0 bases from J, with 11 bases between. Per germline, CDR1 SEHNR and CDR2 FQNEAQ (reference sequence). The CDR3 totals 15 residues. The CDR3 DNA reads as TGTGCCAGCAGCTATAGGGAGCCTAGCACAGATACGCAGTATTTT. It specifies CASSYREPSTDTQYF.

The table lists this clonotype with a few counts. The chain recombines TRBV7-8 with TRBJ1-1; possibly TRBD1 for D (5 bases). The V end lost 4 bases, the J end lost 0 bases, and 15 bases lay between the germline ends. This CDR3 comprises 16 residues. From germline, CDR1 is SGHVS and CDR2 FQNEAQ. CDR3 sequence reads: CASSSHSGGVNTEAFF. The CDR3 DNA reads TGTGCCAGCAGCTCCCATTCTGGGGGGGTGAACACTGAAGCTTTCTTT.

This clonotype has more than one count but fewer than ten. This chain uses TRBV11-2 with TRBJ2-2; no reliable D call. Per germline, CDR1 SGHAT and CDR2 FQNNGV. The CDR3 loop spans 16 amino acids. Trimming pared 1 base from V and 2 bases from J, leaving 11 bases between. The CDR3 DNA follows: TGTGCCAGCAGCTTAGGGGCAGGCCCTAACACCGGGGAGCTGTTTTTT. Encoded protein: CASSLGAGPNTGELFF.

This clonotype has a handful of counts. This CDR3 reads CASGRGQGMPYEQYF. DNA for the CDR3: TGCGCCAGCGGCCGGGGTCAGGGGATGCCCTACGAGCAGTACTTC. This chain uses TRBV5-1 with TRBJ2-7, with D maybe TRBD1 (6 bases). Trimming took 7 bases from V and 2 from J, leaving 19 bases between them. CDR1 and CDR2 (germline): SGHRS, YFSETQ. The CDR3 extends over 15 amino acids.

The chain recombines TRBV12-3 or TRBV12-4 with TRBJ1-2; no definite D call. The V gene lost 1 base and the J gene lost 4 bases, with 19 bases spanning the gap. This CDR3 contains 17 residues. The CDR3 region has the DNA TGTGCCAGCAGTTTAGAGCTAACAGCTAGTTCACTCTATGGCTACACCTTC. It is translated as CASSLELTASSLYGYTF.

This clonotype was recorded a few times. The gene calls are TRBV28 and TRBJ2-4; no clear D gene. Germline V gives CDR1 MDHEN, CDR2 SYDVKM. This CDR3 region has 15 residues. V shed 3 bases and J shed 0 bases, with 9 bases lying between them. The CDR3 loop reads CASSLYRRAKNIQYF. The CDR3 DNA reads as TGTGCCAGCAGTTTGTATAGAAGAGCCAAAAACATTCAGTACTTC.

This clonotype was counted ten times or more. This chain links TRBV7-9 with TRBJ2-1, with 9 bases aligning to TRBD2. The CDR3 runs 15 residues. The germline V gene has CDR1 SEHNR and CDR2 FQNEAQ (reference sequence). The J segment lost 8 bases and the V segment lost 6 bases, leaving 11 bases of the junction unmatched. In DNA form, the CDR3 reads TGTGCCAGCAGTTTTCTGGCGGGAGGGCCTGATGAGCAGTTCTTC. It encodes CASSFLAGGPDEQFF.

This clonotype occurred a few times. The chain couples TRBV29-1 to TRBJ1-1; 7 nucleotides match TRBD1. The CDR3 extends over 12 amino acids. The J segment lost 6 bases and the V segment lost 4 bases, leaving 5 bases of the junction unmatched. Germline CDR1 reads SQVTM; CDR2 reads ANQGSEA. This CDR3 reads CSVGTGPAEAFF. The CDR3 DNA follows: TGCAGCGTTGGGACAGGTCCCGCTGAAGCTTTCTTT.

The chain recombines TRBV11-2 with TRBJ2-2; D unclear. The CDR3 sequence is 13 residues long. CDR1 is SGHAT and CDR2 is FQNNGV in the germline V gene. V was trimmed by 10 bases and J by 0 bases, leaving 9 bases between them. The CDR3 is CATLPTNTGELFF. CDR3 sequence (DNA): TGTGCCACCCTCCCGACGAACACCGGGGAGCTGTTTTTT.

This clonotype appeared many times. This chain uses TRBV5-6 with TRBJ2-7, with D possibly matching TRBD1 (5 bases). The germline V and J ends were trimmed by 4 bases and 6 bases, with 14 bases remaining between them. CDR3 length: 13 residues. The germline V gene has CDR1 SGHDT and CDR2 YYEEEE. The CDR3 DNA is TGTGCCAGCAGCCAACAAGGGGTGATCGAGCAGTACTTC. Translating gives CASSQQGVIEQYF.

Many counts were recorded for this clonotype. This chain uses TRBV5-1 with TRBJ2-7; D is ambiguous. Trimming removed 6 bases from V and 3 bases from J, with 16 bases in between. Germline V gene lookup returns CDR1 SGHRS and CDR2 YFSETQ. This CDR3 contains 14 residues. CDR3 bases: TGCGCCAGCACCTCGGACGGCGAATTCTACGAGCAGTACTTC. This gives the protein CASTSDGEFYEQYF.

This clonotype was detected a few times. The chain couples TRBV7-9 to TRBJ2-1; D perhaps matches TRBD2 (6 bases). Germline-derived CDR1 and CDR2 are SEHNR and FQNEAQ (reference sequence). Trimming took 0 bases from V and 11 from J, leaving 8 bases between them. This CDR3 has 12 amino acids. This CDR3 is CASSLAGGQQFF. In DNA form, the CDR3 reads TGTGCCAGCAGCTTAGCGGGAGGTCAGCAGTTCTTC. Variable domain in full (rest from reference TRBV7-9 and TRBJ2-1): DTGVSQNPRHKITKRGQNVTFRCDPISEHNRLYWYRQTLGQGPEFLTYFQNEAQLEKSRLLSDRFSAERPKGSFSTLEIQRTEQGDSAMYLCASSLAGGQQFFGPGTRLTVL.

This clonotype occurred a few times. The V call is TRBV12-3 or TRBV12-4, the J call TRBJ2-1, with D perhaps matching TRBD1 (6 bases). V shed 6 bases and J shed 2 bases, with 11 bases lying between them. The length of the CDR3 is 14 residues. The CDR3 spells CASSPQGTYNEQFF. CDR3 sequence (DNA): TGTGCCAGCAGCCCGCAGGGGACCTACAATGAGCAGTTCTTC.

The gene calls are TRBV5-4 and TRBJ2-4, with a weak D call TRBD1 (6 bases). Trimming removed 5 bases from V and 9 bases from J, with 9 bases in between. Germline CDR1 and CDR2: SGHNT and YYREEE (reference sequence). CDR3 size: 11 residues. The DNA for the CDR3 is TGTGCCAGCAGGGAACAGGGCATTCAGTACTTC. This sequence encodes CASREQGIQYF.

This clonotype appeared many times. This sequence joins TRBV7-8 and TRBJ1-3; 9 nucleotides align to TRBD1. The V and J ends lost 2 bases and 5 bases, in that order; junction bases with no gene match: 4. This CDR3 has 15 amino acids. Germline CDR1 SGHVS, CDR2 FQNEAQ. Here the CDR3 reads CASSLSTGGRNTIYF. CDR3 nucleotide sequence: TGTGCCAGCAGCTTAAGTACAGGGGGCAGAAACACCATATATTTT.

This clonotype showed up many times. Here the CDR3 DNA reads TGTGCCAGCAGCTTAGACGGGAGTCCCTACAATGAGCAGTTCTTC. This sequence encodes CASSLDGSPYNEQFF. V usage is TRBV7-9 and J usage is TRBJ2-1; D is perhaps TRBD2 (6 bases). V was cut by 1 base and J by 2 bases, with 9 bases left in between. Germline values: CDR1 SEHNR, CDR2 FQNEAQ (reference sequence). The CDR3 totals 15 residues.

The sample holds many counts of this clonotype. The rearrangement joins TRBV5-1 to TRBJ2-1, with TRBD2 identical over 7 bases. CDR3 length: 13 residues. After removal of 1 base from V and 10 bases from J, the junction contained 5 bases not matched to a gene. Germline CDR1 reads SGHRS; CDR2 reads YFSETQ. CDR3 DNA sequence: TGCGCCAGCAGCTTGCGGGGGGATCAGGAGCAGTTCTTC. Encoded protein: CASSLRGDQEQFF.

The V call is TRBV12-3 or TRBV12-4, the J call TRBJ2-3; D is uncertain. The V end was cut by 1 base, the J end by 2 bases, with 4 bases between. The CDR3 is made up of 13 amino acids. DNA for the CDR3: TGTGCCAGCAGTTTAGTCTACACAGATACGCAGTATTTT. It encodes CASSLVYTDTQYF.

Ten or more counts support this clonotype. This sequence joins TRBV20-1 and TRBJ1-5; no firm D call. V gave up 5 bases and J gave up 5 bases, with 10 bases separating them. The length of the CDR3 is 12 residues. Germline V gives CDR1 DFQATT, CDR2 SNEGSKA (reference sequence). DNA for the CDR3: TGCAGTGCTCTGGACGGTGATCAGCCCCAGCATTTT. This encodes CSALDGDQPQHF.

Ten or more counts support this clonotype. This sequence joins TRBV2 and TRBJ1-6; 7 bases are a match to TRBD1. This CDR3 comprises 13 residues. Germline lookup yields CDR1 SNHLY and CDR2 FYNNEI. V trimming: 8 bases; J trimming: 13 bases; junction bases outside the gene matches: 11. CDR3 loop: CASGQAPRFPLHF. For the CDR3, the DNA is TGTGCCAGCGGACAGGCACCGAGGTTCCCCCTCCACTTT.

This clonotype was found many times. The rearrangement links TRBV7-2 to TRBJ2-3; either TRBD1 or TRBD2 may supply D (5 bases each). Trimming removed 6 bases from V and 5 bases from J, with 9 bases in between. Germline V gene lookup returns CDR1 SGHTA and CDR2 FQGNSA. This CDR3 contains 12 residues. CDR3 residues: CASSGDVDTQYF. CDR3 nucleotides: TGTGCCAGCAGTGGGGACGTAGATACGCAGTATTTT.

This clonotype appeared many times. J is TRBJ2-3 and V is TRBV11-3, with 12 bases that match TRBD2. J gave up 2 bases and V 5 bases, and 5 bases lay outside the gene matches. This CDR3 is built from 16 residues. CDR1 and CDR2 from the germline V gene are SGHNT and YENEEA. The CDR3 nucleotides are TGTGCCAGCAGCCTAGGACTAGCGGGGATCACAGATACGCAGTATTTT. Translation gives CASSLGLAGITDTQYF.

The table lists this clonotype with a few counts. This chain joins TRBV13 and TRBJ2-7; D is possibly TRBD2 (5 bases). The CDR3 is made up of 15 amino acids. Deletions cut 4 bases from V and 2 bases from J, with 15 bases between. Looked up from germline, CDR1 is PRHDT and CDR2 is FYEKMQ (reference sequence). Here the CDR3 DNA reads TGTGCCAGCAGCTCCCTAGCTGTTAGTCCCTACGAGCAGTACTTC. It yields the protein CASSSLAVSPYEQYF.

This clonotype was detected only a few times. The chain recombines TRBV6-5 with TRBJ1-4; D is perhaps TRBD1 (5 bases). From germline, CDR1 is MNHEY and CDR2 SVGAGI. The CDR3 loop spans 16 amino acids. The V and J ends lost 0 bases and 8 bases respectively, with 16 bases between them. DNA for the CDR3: TGTGCCAGCAGTTACTCGAATTCAGGGAGGGAAGAAAAACTGTTTTTT. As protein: CASSYSNSGREEKLFF.

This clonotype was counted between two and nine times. The CDR3 spells CASTFSGFDEQYF. Written as DNA, the CDR3 is TGTGCCAGCACCTTTTCTGGGTTTGACGAGCAGTACTTC. This sequence joins TRBV11-2 and TRBJ2-7; D is undetermined. The CDR3 runs to 13 residues. Germline assignment: CDR1 SGHAT and CDR2 FQNNGV. Trimming took off 7 bases at V and 5 bases at J, with 15 bases between the two ends.

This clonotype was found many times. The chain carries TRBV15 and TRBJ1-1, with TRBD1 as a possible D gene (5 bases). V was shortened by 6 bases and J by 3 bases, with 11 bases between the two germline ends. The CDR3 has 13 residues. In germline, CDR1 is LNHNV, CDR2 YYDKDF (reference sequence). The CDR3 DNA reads TGTGCCACCAGGGCCGGGGGGGACACTGAAGCTTTCTTT. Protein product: CATRAGGDTEAFF.

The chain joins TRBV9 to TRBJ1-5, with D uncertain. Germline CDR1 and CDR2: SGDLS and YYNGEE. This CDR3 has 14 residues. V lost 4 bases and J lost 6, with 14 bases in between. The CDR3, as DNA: TGTGCCAGCAGCCCGACGGGCAGGCGTCAGCCCCAGCATTTT. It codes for CASSPTGRRQPQHF.

For the CDR3, the DNA is TGCAGTGCTAGTCTCACAGGGGTTAGCGAGCAGTACTTC. Protein sequence: CSASLTGVSEQYF. The rearrangement links TRBV20-1 to TRBJ2-7, with 7 positions matching TRBD1. Germline CDR1 DFQATT, CDR2 SNEGSKA (reference sequence). The CDR3 covers 13 residues. Trimming cost V 3 bases and J 6 bases; bases outside gene matches: 8.

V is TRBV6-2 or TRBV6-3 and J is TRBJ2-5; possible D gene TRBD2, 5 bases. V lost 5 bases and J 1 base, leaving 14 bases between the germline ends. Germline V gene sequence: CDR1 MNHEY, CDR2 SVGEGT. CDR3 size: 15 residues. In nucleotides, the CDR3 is TGTGCCAGCAGTCCAATTTGGGGAGCCCAAGAGACCCAGTACTTC. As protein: CASSPIWGAQETQYF.

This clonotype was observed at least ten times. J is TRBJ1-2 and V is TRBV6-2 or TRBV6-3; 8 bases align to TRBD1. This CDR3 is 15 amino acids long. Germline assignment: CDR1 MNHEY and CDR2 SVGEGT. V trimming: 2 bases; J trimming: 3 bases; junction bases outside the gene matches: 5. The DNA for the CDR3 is TGTGCCAGCAGTTACCGGCCAGGGGGCGACTATGGCTACACCTTC. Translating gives CASSYRPGGDYGYTF.

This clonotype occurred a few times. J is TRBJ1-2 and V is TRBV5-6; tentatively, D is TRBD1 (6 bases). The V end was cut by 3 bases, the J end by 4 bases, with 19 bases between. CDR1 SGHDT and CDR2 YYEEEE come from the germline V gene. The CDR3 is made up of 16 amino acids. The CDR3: CASSSTLSQGPYGYTF. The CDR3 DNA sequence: TGTGCCAGCAGCTCCACTCTATCACAGGGACCCTATGGCTACACCTTC.

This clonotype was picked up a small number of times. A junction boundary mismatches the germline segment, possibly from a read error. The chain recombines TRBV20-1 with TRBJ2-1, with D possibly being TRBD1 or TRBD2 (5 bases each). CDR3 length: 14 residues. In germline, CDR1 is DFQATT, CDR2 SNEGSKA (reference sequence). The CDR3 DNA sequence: TGCAGTGCTAGTGTCTGGCAGGGAGTGGAGCGGCTGGAGTTC. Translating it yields CSASVWQGVERLEF.